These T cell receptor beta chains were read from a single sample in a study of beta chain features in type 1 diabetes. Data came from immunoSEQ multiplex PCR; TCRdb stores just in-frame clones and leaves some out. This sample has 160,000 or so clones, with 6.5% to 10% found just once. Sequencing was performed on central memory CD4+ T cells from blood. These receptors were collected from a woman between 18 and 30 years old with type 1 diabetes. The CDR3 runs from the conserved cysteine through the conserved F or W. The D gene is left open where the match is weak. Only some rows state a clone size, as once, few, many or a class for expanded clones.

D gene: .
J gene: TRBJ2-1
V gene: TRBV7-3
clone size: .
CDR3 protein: CASSPGEGRHEQFF
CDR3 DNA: TGTGCCAGCAGCCCCGGGGAAGGGCGGCATGAGCAGTTCTTC

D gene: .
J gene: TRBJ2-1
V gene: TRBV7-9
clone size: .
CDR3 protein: CASSGQLVTIRNEQFF
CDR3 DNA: TGTGCCAGCAGCGGACAGCTAGTGACTATACGGAATGAGCAGTTCTTC

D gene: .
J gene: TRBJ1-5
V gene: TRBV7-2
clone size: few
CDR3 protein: CASSAMTRDQPQHF
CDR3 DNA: TGTGCCAGCAGCGCCATGACTAGGGATCAGCCCCAGCATTTT

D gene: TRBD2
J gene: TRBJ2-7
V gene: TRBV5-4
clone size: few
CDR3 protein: CASSPPGLAGNEQYF
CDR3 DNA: TGTGCCAGCAGCCCTCCGGGACTAGCGGGAAACGAGCAGTACTTC

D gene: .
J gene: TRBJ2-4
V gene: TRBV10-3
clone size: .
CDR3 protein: CAISGVVSPNIQYF
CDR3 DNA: TGTGCCATCAGTGGAGTTGTCTCTCCAAACATTCAGTACTTC

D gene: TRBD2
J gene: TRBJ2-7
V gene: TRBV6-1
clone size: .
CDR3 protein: CASSGLAGGPYEQYF
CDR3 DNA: TGTGCCAGCAGTGGACTAGCGGGAGGGCCATACGAGCAGTACTTC

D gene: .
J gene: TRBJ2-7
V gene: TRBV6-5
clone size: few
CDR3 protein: CASSTRGNYEQYF
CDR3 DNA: TGTGCCAGCAGTACCCGGGGGAACTACGAGCAGTACTTC

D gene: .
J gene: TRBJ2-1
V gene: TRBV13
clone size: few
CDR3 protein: CASSATGGGPNEQFF
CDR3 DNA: TGTGCCAGCAGCGCCACCGGCGGGGGCCCAAATGAGCAGTTCTTC

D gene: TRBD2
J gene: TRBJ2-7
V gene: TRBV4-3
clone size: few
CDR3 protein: CASSPTGLAGDEQYF
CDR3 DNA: TGCGCCAGCAGCCCGACAGGACTAGCGGGAGACGAGCAGTACTTC

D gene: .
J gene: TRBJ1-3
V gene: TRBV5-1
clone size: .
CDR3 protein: CASSLPDSRNTIYF
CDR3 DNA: TGCGCCAGCAGCCTTCCGGACAGCAGAAACACCATATATTTT

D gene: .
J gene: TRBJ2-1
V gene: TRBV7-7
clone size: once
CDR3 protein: CASSPGMGEQFF
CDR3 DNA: TGTGCTAGCTCCCCAGGGATGGGTGAGCAGTTCTTC

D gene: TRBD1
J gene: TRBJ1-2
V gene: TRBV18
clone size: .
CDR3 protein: CASSPPNIDPGQGDRGYTF
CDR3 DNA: TGTGCCAGCTCACCACCCAATATAGATCCGGGACAGGGGGATCGCGGCTACACCTTC

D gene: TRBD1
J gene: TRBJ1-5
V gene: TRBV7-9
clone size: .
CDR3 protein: CASSRTGGGNQPQHF
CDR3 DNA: TGTGCCAGCAGCCGGACAGGGGGAGGCAATCAGCCCCAGCATTTT

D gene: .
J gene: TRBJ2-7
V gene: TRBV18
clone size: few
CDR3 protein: CASSPGPHHEQYF
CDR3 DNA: TGTGCCAGCTCACCAGGGCCTCATCACGAGCAGTACTTC

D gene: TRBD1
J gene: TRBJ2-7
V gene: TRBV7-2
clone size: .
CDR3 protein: CASSLARGQTYEQYF
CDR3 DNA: TGTGCCAGCAGCTTAGCCAGGGGGCAGACCTACGAGCAGTACTTC

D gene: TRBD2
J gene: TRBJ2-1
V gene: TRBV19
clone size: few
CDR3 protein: CASSIGGGSNEQFF
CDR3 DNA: TGTGCCAGTAGTATTGGGGGAGGGAGCAATGAGCAGTTCTTC

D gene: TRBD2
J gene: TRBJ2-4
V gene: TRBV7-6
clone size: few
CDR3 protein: CASSLDGGGGGNIQYF
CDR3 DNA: TGTGCCAGCAGCTTAGATGGCGGGGGGGGAGGAAACATTCAGTACTTC

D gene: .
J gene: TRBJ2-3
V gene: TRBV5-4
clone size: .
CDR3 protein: CASSSGGMDTQYF
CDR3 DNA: TGTGCCAGCAGCTCTGGGGGGATGGATACGCAGTATTTT

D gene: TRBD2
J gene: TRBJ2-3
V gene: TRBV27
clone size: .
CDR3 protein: CASSEGRDYNTDTQYF
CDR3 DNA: TGTGCCAGCAGCGAGGGAAGGGACTACAACACAGATACGCAGTATTTT

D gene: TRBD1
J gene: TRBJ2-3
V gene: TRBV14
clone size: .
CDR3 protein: CASSQTRQGADTQYF
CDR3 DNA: TGTGCCAGCAGCCAGACCCGACAGGGAGCAGATACGCAGTATTTT

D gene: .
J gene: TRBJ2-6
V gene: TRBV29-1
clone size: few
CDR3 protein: CSASRSGANVLTF
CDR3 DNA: TGCAGCGCAAGCCGCTCAGGGGCCAACGTCCTGACTTTC

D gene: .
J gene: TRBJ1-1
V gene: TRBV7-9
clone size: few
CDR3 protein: CASSLDAAATEAFF
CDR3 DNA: TGTGCCAGCAGCTTAGATGCCGCGGCGACTGAAGCTTTCTTT

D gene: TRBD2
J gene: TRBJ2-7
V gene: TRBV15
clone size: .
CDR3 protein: CATGTSGVVGEQYF
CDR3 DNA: TGTGCCACCGGGACTAGCGGGGTCGTCGGGGAGCAGTACTTC

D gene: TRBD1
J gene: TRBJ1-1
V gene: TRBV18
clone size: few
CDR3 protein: CASSPGTDTEAFF
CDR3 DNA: TGTGCCAGCTCACCGGGGACAGACACTGAAGCTTTCTTT

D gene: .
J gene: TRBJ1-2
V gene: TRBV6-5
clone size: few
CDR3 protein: CASSRGIRVDYGYTF
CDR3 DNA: TGTGCCAGCAGTCGAGGAATCAGGGTGGACTATGGCTACACCTTC

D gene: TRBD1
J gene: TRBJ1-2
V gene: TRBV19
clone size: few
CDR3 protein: CASTQGTGFGGYTF
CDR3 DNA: TGTGCCAGTACCCAGGGGACAGGGTTCGGTGGCTACACCTTC

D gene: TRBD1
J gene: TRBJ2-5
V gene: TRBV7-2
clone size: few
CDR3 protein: CASSWGQPETQYF
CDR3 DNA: TGTGCCAGCAGCTGGGGACAGCCAGAGACCCAGTACTTC

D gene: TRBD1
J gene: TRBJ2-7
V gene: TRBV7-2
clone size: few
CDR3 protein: CASRRTGGNEQYF
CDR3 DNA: TGTGCCAGCAGACGCACAGGGGGGAACGAGCAGTACTTC

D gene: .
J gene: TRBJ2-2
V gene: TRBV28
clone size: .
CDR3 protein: CASKRTGELFF
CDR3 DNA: TGTGCCAGCAAGAGGACCGGGGAGCTGTTTTTT

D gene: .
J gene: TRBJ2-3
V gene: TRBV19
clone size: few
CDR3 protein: CASSLRTAGTDTQYF
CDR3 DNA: TGTGCCAGTAGTCTTAGGACAGCCGGCACAGATACGCAGTATTTT

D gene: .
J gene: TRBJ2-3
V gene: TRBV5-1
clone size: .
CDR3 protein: CASSLPTDSSTDTQYF
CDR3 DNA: TGCGCCAGCAGCCTTCCGACAGACTCTAGCACAGATACGCAGTATTTT

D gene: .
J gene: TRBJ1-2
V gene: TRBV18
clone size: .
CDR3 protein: CASSPSRTPEHYGYTF
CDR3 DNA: TGTGCCAGCTCACCCTCCCGGACACCCGAACACTATGGCTACACCTTC

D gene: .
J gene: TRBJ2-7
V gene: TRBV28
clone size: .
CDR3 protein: CASSGGDETYEQYF
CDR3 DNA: TGTGCCAGCAGCGGAGGGGACGAAACCTACGAGCAGTACTTC

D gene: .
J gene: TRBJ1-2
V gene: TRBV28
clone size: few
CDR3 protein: CASSRYDGYTF
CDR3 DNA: TGTGCCAGCAGTCGCTACGATGGCTACACCTTC

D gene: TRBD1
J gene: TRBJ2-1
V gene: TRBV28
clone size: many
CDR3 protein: CASSPWDSYNEQFF
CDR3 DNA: TGTGCCAGCAGTCCGTGGGACAGTTACAATGAGCAGTTCTTC

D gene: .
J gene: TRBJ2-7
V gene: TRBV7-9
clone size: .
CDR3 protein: CASSQWAHEQYF
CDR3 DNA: TGTGCCAGCAGTCAGTGGGCCCACGAGCAGTACTTC

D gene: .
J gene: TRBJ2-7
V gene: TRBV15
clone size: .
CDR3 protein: CATSRESREQYF
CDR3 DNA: TGTGCCACCAGCAGAGAATCCAGGGAGCAGTACTTC

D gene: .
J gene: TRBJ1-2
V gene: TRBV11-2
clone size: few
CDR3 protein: CASSSSGVGGYTF
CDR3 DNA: TGTGCCAGCAGCTCCTCAGGGGTTGGGGGCTACACCTTC

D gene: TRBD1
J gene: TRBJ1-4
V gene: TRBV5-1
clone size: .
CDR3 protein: CASSLGGTGAEKLFF
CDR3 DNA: TGCGCCAGCAGCTTGGGGGGGACAGGGGCCGAAAAACTGTTTTTT

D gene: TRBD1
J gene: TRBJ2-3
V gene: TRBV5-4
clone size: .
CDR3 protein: CASSPTTGGGPAQYF
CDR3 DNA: TGTGCCAGCAGCCCGACGACAGGGGGCGGCCCAGCGCAGTATTTT

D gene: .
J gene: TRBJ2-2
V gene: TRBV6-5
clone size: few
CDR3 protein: CASTGTANTGELFF
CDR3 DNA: TGTGCCTCCACAGGCACCGCGAACACCGGGGAGCTGTTTTTT

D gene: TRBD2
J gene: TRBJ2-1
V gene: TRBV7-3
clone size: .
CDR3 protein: CASSGPSGRGNEQFF
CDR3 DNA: TGTGCCAGCAGCGGTCCTAGCGGGAGGGGTAATGAGCAGTTCTTC

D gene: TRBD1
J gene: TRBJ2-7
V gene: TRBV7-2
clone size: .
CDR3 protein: CASSLYLGQEWYF
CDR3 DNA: TGTGCCAGCAGCTTGTACCTAGGACAGGAGTGGTACTTC

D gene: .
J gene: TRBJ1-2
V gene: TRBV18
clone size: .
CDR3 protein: CASSPETDYGYTF
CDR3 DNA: TGTGCCAGCTCACCAGAGACAGACTATGGCTACACCTTC

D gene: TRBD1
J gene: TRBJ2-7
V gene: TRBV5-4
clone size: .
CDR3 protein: CASSSRTGVYEQYF
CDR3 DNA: TGTGCCAGCAGCTCCCGAACAGGGGTCTACGAGCAGTACTTC

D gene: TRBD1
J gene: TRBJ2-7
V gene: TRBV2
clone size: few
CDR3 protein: CASRKIRQGAHEQYF
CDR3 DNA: TGTGCCAGCAGAAAAATACGACAGGGAGCTCACGAGCAGTACTTC

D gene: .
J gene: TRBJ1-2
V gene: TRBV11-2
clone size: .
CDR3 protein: CASSPWEVGYDGYTF
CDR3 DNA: TGTGCCAGCAGCCCCTGGGAGGTGGGCTATGACGGCTACACCTTC

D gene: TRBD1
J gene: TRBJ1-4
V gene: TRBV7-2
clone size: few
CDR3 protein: CASSARQGVEKLFF
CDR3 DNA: TGTGCCAGCAGCGCCCGACAGGGGGTCGAAAAACTGTTTTTT

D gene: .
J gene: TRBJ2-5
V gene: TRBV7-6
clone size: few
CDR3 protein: CASSRSGSGETQYF
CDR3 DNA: TGTGCCAGCAGCCGTTCGGGGTCGGGAGAGACCCAGTACTTC

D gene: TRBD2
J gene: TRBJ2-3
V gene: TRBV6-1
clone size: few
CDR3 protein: CASSEAGGRAGTDTQYF
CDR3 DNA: TGTGCCAGCAGTGAAGCGGGCGGGAGGGCTGGCACAGATACGCAGTATTTT

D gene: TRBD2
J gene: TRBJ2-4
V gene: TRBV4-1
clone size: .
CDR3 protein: CASSRGTSENIQYF
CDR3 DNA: TGCGCCAGCAGCCGGGGGACTAGCGAAAACATTCAGTACTTC

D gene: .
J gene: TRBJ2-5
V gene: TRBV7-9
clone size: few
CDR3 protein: CASSRHGGPSKTQYF
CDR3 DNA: TGTGCCAGCAGCCGCCACGGTGGGCCCTCGAAGACCCAGTACTTC

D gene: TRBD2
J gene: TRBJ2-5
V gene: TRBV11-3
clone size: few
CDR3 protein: CASSPPRRLAGVFGTQYF
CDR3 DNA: TGTGCCAGCAGCCCACCCCGTCGACTAGCGGGAGTATTTGGGACCCAGTACTTC

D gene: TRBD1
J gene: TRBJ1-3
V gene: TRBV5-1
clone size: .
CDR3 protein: CASRTGEGGNTIYF
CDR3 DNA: TGCGCCAGCAGAACAGGGGAAGGCGGAAACACCATATATTTT

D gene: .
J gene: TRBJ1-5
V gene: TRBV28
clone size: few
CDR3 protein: CASSFSGRRNQPQHF
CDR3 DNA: TGTGCCAGCAGTTTCTCAGGGCGCCGCAATCAGCCCCAGCATTTT

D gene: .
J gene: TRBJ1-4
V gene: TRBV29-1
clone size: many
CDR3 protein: CSVSQVLGEKLFF
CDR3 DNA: TGCAGCGTTTCACAGGTCTTAGGTGAAAAACTGTTTTTT

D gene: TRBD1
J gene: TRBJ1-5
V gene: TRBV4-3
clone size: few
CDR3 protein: CASSQSQGAVVQPQHF
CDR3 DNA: TGCGCCAGCAGCCAATCCCAGGGGGCTGTGGTTCAGCCCCAGCATTTT

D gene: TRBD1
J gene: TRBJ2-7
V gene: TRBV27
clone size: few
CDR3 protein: CASSDMTGGYYEQYF
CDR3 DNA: TGTGCCAGCAGCGATATGACAGGGGGGTATTACGAGCAGTACTTC

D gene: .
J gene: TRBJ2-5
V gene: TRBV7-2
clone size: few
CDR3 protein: CASSLRGLGQETQYF
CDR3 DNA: TGTGCCAGCAGCTTGCGGGGGCTCGGCCAAGAGACCCAGTACTTC

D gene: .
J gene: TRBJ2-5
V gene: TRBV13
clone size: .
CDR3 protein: CASSLIGRETQYF
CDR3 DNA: TGTGCCAGCAGCTTAATCGGTCGGGAGACCCAGTACTTC